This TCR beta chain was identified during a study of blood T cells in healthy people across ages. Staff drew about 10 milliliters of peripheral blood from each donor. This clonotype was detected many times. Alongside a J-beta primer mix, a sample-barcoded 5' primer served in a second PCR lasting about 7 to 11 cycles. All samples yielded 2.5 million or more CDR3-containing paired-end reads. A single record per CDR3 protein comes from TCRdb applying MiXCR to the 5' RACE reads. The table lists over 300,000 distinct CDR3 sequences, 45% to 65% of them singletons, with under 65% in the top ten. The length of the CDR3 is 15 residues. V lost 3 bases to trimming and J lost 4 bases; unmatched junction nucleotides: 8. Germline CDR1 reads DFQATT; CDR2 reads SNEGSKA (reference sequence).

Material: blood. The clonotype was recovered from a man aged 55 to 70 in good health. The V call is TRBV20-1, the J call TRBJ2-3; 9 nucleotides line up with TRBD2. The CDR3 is CSARASGRRADTQYF. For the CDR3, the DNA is TGCAGTGCTAGGGCCAGCGGGAGGAGGGCAGATACGCAGTATTTT.